The T cell receptor (beta chain) described here comes from a study of T cell responses to AZD1222 COVID-19 vaccine. Sequencing used immunoSEQ multiplex PCR; TCRdb keeps in-frame clones, though not all of them. The table lists approximately 89,000 clones, approximately 91% of them singletons. V shed 1 base and J shed 1 base, with 7 bases lying between them. The CDR3 length is 14 residues. Germline loops: CDR1 LNHDA, CDR2 SQIVND (reference sequence). This chain joins TRBV19 and TRBJ2-5, with D possibly called TRBD1 or TRBD2 (5 bases each). The receptor comes from an adult in good health. The material was peripheral blood, obtained on day 0 of AZD1222 vaccination. The CDR3 region is CASSIGGGQETQYF. The CDR3 region has the DNA TGTGCCAGTAGTATAGGTGGGGGCCAAGAGACCCAGTACTTC.